This T cell receptor (beta chain) emerged from a study of cytomegalovirus exposure and HLA in healthy donors. Concerning this clone itself: Its antigen is as yet unknown.

Study results and limitations: In a later analysis, a missense DCLRE1C variant was linked to TCR beta V- and J-gene trimming. A later analysis found common viral pathogens apparently linked to several of the most significant clusters. Analyses of presence/absence relied on an assumption of roughly uniform sequencing depth across donors.

The donors, nominally healthy at sampling, likely had unrecorded immune exposures. The PCR employed 60 Vbeta primers together with 13 Jbeta primers. The repertoire was sequenced with immunoSEQ multiplex PCR; TCRdb's copy has only in-frame clones and lacks some. The sample lists about 110,000 clones, about 69% occurring once. The V and J ends lost 5 bases and 8 bases respectively, with 12 bases between them. The CDR3 is made up of 12 amino acids. Looked up from germline, CDR1 is SEHNR and CDR2 is FQNEAQ (reference sequence). The source is a man between 35 and 55 years old in good health and CMV-seronegative. The sequenced sample consisted of PBMCs. J is TRBJ1-1 and V is TRBV7-9; a possible D gene is TRBD1 (5 bases). The CDR3 reads CASSESGIEAFF. The DNA for the CDR3 is TGTGCCAGCAGCGAATCAGGGATCGAAGCTTTCTTT.